Each of the 27 T cell receptor beta chains below was sequenced from the same sample in a study of Graves' ophthalmopathy and Graves' hyperthyroidism. Amplification of TCR beta CDR3 regions used RNA transcripts. Second-round multiplex PCR followed a first-round RT-PCR using HTBI primers. TCRdb recomputed calls from the multiplex PCR reads with MiXCR, one row per CDR3 protein. This table has over 450,000 distinct CDR3 sequences, over 13% appearing once. The specimen sequenced was blood. These receptors were collected from a woman under 40 with Graves' ophthalmopathy.

This clonotype appeared many times. CDR3 region: CASSLGHGGANEETQYF. The CDR3 DNA reads as TGCGCCAGCAGCCTCGGACACGGGGGGGCAAATGAAGAGACCCAGTACTTC. The genes are TRBV5-1 and TRBJ2-5; 8 nucleotides agree with TRBD2. Germline V gene lookup returns CDR1 SGHRS and CDR2 YFSETQ. J lost 3 bases, V lost 4 bases, and 14 bases had no gene match. The CDR3 contains 17 residues.

This clonotype was detected ten times or more. V and J are TRBV6-2 or TRBV6-3 and TRBJ1-5; TRBD1 aligns across 8 bases. Trimming took 4 bases from V and 5 from J; bases not matched to a gene: 7. This CDR3 region has 15 residues. Germline CDR1 MNHEY, CDR2 SVGEGT. DNA of the CDR3: TGTGCCAGCAGTTCGGACAGGGTCGACGATCAGCCCCAGCATTTT. Encoded protein: CASSSDRVDDQPQHF.

The CDR3 sequence is CAWSRGEGRNEAFF. The CDR3 nucleotides are TGTGCCTGGAGTCGGGGGGAGGGACGGAATGAAGCTTTCTTT. V and J are TRBV30 and TRBJ1-1; a weak D match, TRBD1 (5 bases). V shed 2 bases and J shed 7 bases, with 17 bases lying between them. CDR1 is GTSNPN, CDR2 SVGIG, per germline (reference sequence). The CDR3 contains 14 residues.

This clonotype was counted many times. The V gene is TRBV4-1, the J gene TRBJ1-1; no clear D. The V end was cut by 0 bases, the J end by 3 bases, with 5 bases between. Germline V gives CDR1 MGHRA, CDR2 YSYEKL. This CDR3 has 13 residues. This CDR3 is CASSQDPDTEAFF. CDR3 in DNA: TGCGCCAGCAGCCAAGATCCGGACACTGAAGCTTTCTTT.

This clonotype was recorded at least ten times. The chain couples TRBV7-2 to TRBJ1-5, with D tentatively TRBD1 (5 bases). The germline V gene has CDR1 SGHTA and CDR2 FQGNSA. The CDR3 loop spans 15 amino acids. V was cut by 5 bases and J by 0 bases, with 11 bases left in between. The CDR3 nucleotides are TGTGCCAGCAGCATGCACAGGTATAGCAATCAGCCCCAGCATTTT. Its protein is CASSMHRYSNQPQHF. Full variable domain (remainder filled in from reference TRBV7-2 and TRBJ1-5): GAGVSQSPSNKVTEKGKDVELRCDPISGHTALYWYRQSLGQGLEFLIYFQGNSAPDKSGLPSDRFSAERTGGSVSTLTIQRTQQEDSAVYLCASSMHRYSNQPQHFGDGTRLSIL.

This clonotype was counted ten times or more. The gene calls are TRBV28 and TRBJ1-2; D is possibly TRBD1 (6 bases). Trimming cost V 5 bases and J 1 base, with 17 bases left between them. CDR3 size: 16 residues. CDR1 and CDR2 from the germline V gene are MDHEN and SYDVKM. The CDR3 region is CASSPLAGAVNYGYTF. In DNA, the CDR3 is TGTGCCAGCAGTCCCTTGGCGGGGGCAGTTAACTATGGCTACACCTTC.

This chain uses TRBV12-3 or TRBV12-4 with TRBJ1-2; D uncertain. The CDR3 has 12 residues. Trimming took 4 bases from V and 11 from J, leaving 14 bases between them. The CDR3 spells CASSSYQVGYTF. The CDR3 region has the DNA TGTGCCAGCAGTTCGTACCAGGTCGGTTACACCTTC.

The chain is built from TRBV12-3 or TRBV12-4 and TRBJ1-1, with D unresolved. The CDR3 has 14 amino acids. Between the trimmed V and J ends, which lost 1 base and 5 bases, there was a span of 11 bases. The CDR3, as DNA: TGTGCCAGCAGTTTAGATGCTCTCTGGACTGAAGCTTTCTTT. Protein: CASSLDALWTEAFF.

Many counts were recorded for this clonotype. The chain is built from TRBV2 and TRBJ1-1; a weak D match, TRBD1 (6 bases). V dropped 6 bases and J dropped 6 bases, with 14 bases sitting between them. The CDR3 totals 13 residues. CDR1 is SNHLY, CDR2 FYNNEI, per germline. This chain's CDR3 is CASSITGSPEAFF. CDR3 sequence (DNA): TGTGCCAGCAGCATAACAGGGAGCCCTGAAGCTTTCTTT.

A single count supports this clonotype. The rearrangement links TRBV7-2 to TRBJ1-1, with D unclear. Germline V CDR1 and CDR2: SGHTA, FQGNSA. Trimming removed 5 bases from V and 0 bases from J, with 10 bases in between. The CDR3 covers 14 residues. This chain's CDR3 is CASSSGNMNTEAFF. The CDR3 bases are TGTGCCAGCAGCAGTGGGAACATGAACACTGAAGCTTTCTTT.

This clonotype was counted at least ten times. The chain is built from TRBV5-1 and TRBJ2-7; the D is unclear. Looked up from germline, CDR1 is SGHRS and CDR2 is YFSETQ. The CDR3 loop spans 12 amino acids. Trimming removed 3 bases at V and 5 bases at J, with 9 bases between. CDR3 region: CASSSNYHEQYF. CDR3 coding DNA: TGCGCCAGCAGCTCTAACTACCACGAGCAGTACTTC.

This clonotype was detected a few times. The chain combines TRBV11-2 with TRBJ2-5; 7 positions agree with TRBD2. The CDR3 sequence is 14 residues long. V shed 0 bases, J shed 2 bases, and the junction held 0 bases outside the gene matches. Germline CDR1 and CDR2: SGHAT and FQNNGV. CDR3 in amino acids: CASSLEAGQETQYF. DNA of the CDR3: TGTGCCAGCAGCTTAGAAGCGGGGCAAGAGACCCAGTACTTC. Full variable domain (missing parts from reference TRBV11-2 and TRBJ2-5): EAGVAQSPRYKIIEKRQSVAFWCNPISGHATLYWYQQILGQGPKLLIQFQNNGVVDDSQLPKDRFSAERLKGVDSTLKIQPAKLEDSAVYLCASSLEAGQETQYFGPGTRLLVL.

At least ten counts were recorded for this clonotype. The rearrangement uses TRBV7-2 and TRBJ1-6; TRBD1 might be the D (6 bases). V lost 3 bases, J lost 5 bases, and 8 bases lay in between. This CDR3 comprises 14 residues. The germline CDR1 and CDR2 sequences are SGHTA and FQGNSA. CDR3 residues: CASSLDSHNSPLHF. The DNA for the CDR3 is TGTGCCAGCAGCTTGGACAGCCATAATTCACCCCTCCACTTT. The whole variable domain, filled in from reference TRBV7-2 and TRBJ1-6, reads GAGVSQSPSNKVTEKGKDVELRCDPISGHTALYWYRQSLGQGLEFLIYFQGNSAPDKSGLPSDRFSAERTGGSVSTLTIQRTQQEDSAVYLCASSLDSHNSPLHFGNGTRLTVT.

The sample holds many counts of this clonotype. The chain uses TRBV9 and TRBJ1-1, with D maybe TRBD1 (6 bases). The CDR3 totals 17 residues. V shed 0 bases and J shed 0 bases, with 15 bases lying between them. Germline V gives CDR1 SGDLS, CDR2 YYNGEE. In DNA form, the CDR3 reads TGTGCCAGCAGCGTAGGGCCAGGGGCCTTCATGAACACTGAAGCTTTCTTT. This codes for CASSVGPGAFMNTEAFF.

This clonotype was counted at least ten times. This chain links TRBV28 with TRBJ2-5; no clear D. V was pared by 6 bases and J by 5 bases, with 7 bases between. CDR1 and CDR2 (germline): MDHEN, SYDVKM. This CDR3 is 11 amino acids long. The CDR3 sequence: CASSLRETQYF. Written as DNA, the CDR3 is TGTGCCAGCAGCTTACGGGAGACCCAGTACTTC.

This clonotype was recorded at least ten times. This chain joins TRBV12-3 or TRBV12-4 and TRBJ2-5; D is possibly TRBD1 (6 bases). The CDR3 is 15 residues long. Trimming removed 3 bases from V and 2 bases from J, with 13 bases in between. The CDR3 sequence: CASSFSARGQETQYF. The CDR3 region has the DNA TGTGCCAGCAGTTTTTCGGCCAGGGGTCAAGAGACCCAGTACTTC.

This clonotype came up many times. This chain connects TRBV12-3 or TRBV12-4 to TRBJ1-2; D is undetermined. The length of the CDR3 is 16 residues. Trimming removed 2 bases at V and 4 bases at J, with 17 bases between. The CDR3 nucleotides read TGTGCCAGCAGTTTAATATGGGGTAGGGCCTTCTATGGCTACACCTTC. Protein sequence: CASSLIWGRAFYGYTF.

This clonotype showed up many times. V usage is TRBV6-5 and J usage is TRBJ1-6; no clear D gene. The V gene lost 2 bases and the J gene lost 7 bases, with 0 bases spanning the gap. The germline V gene encodes CDR1 MNHEY and CDR2 SVGAGI. The CDR3 contains 11 residues. CDR3 protein: CASSYNSPLHF. DNA for the CDR3: TGTGCCAGCAGTTACAATTCACCCCTCCACTTT.

The sample holds many counts of this clonotype. V and J are TRBV29-1 and TRBJ2-7; 8 nucleotides align to TRBD1. CDR1 is SQVTM, CDR2 ANQGSEA, per germline. The CDR3 has 13 residues. With V trimmed by 6 bases and J by 3 bases, 7 bases remained unmatched. CDR3 amino acids: CSVGQGGFYEQYF. The CDR3 DNA follows: TGCAGCGTAGGACAGGGTGGGTTCTACGAGCAGTACTTC.

The chain has TRBV27 and TRBJ1-6; D is unresolved. Germline values: CDR1 MNHEY, CDR2 SMNVEV (reference sequence). V was pared by 2 bases and J by 7 bases, with 9 bases between. The CDR3 has 14 residues. The CDR3 nucleotides are TGTGCCAGCAGTTTAATCTTCCGAAATTCACCCCTCCACTTT. Its protein is CASSLIFRNSPLHF.

The chain employs TRBV20-1 and TRBJ2-2; D gene unclear. Germline CDR1 DFQATT, CDR2 SNEGSKA (reference sequence). Trimming removed 1 base from V and 5 bases from J, with 2 bases in between. This CDR3 is 11 amino acids long. The CDR3 bases are TGCAGTGCTAGAGGGACCGGGGAGCTGTTTTTT. Residues: CSARGTGELFF.

At least ten counts were recorded for this clonotype. CDR3 sequence reads: CASSHTLPHIWEIINQPQHF. CDR3 coding DNA: TGTGCCAGCAGCCACACACTACCCCACATATGGGAAATTATCAATCAGCCCCAGCATTTT. This chain connects TRBV28 to TRBJ1-5; no clear D gene. The CDR3 contains 20 residues. CDR1 is MDHEN and CDR2 is SYDVKM in the germline V gene. Trimming took 6 bases from V and 3 from J, leaving 30 bases between them. The entire variable domain, with the rest obtained from reference TRBV28 and TRBJ1-5, is as follows: DVKVTQSSRYLVKRTGEKVFLECVQDMDHENMFWYRQDPGLGLRLIYFSYDVKMKEKGDIPEGYSVSREKKERFSLILESASTNQTSMYLCASSHTLPHIWEIINQPQHFGDGTRLSIL.

There are many counts of this clonotype. The chain uses TRBV28 and TRBJ1-2; D uncertain. The CDR3 covers 13 residues. V was shortened by 5 bases and J by 8 bases, with 15 bases between the two germline ends. The V gene's germline CDR1 is MDHEN and CDR2 SYDVKM. CDR3 nucleotide sequence: TGTGCCAGCAGTCCTCAGTCCTTAGGGGGCTACACCTTC. Translation gives CASSPQSLGGYTF.

This clonotype was seen a handful of times. Relative to the germline gene, one junction end is altered; a read error may explain this. V gene TRBV30 combines with J gene TRBJ1-1, with TRBD1 matching 7 bases. This CDR3 spans 13 amino acids. CDR1 and CDR2 from the germline V gene are GTSNPN and SVGIG (reference sequence). CDR3 DNA: TGTGCTCTAGCCAGGGGGAGGAACACTGAAGCTCTCTTT. Translated, it gives CALARGRNTEALF. The complete variable domain, with remaining parts taken from reference TRBV30 and TRBJ1-1, reads SQTIHQWPATLVQPVGSPLSLECTVEGTSNPNLYWYRQAAGRGLQLLFYSVGIGQISSEVPQNLSASRPQDRQFILSSKKLLLSDSGFYLCALARGRNTEALFGQGTRLTVV.

The table lists this clonotype with many counts. V and J are TRBV7-8 and TRBJ1-2; 8 positions match TRBD1. CDR3 size: 17 residues. The V segment lost 4 bases and the J segment 3 bases; nucleotides outside the gene matches: 13. The V gene's germline CDR1 is SGHVS and CDR2 FQNEAQ. The DNA of the CDR3 is TGTGCCAGCAGCTCACCCTCCCAGGACAGGGAAGACTATGGCTACACCTTC. The encoded protein is CASSSPSQDREDYGYTF.

This chain uses TRBV28 with TRBJ2-2, with D perhaps matching TRBD1 (6 bases). The germline CDR1 and CDR2 sequences are MDHEN and SYDVKM. The CDR3 has 17 residues. V shed 8 bases and J shed 2 bases, with 21 bases lying between them. The CDR3 protein is CASARNREFPNTGELFF. The CDR3 DNA reads TGTGCCAGCGCCAGAAACAGGGAGTTTCCCAACACCGGGGAGCTGTTTTTT.

This clonotype was detected many times. The CDR3 is CASSLYQNTEAFF. In DNA, the CDR3 is TGTGCCAGCAGCTTATACCAGAACACTGAAGCTTTCTTT. The chain couples TRBV7-9 to TRBJ1-1; D is unresolved. The CDR3 spans 13 residues. CDR1 is SEHNR and CDR2 is FQNEAQ in the germline V gene (reference sequence). V was shortened by 2 bases and J by 1 base, with 5 bases between the two germline ends.